Below, one TCR beta chain is given with its context. No antigen is known for it. Per the germline V gene, CDR1 is MNHEY and CDR2 is SVGAGI. This CDR3 is built from 15 residues. J lost 8 bases, V lost 6 bases, and 10 bases had no gene match. This sample was included in a study of cytomegalovirus exposure and HLA in healthy donors. General study findings and limits: As was reported, the classifier diagnosed cytomegalovirus status with high specificity and sensitivity. The dataset shows that most TCR sequences were rare, while some public TCRs occurred in many donors. The investigators catalogued 150 to 200 TCR beta chains as cytomegalovirus-associated.

Data came from immunoSEQ multiplex PCR; TCRdb stores just in-frame clones and leaves some out. This sample has fewer than 200,000 clones; roughly 85% occur once, and the top ten carry approximately 15%. The chain links TRBV6-5 to TRBJ2-1, with TRBD1 matching over 10 bases. Specimen: PBMCs. The receptor was isolated from a man between 18 and 35 years old in good health and CMV-seropositive. CDR3 residues: CASSLRDRGGHEQFF. As DNA, the CDR3 is TGTGCCAGCAGCCTCCGGGACAGGGGTGGCCATGAGCAGTTCTTC.